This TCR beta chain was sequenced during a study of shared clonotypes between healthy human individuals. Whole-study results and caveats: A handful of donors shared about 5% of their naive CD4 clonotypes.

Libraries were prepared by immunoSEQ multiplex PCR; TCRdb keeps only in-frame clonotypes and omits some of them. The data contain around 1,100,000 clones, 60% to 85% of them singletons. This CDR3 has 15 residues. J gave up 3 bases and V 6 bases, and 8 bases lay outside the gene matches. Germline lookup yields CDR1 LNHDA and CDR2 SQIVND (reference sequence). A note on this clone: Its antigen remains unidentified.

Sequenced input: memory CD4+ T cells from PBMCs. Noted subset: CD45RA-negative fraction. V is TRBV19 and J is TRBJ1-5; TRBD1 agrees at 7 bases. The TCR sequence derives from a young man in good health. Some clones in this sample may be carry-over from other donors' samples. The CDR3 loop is CASSLTGVNNQPQHF. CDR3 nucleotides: TGTGCCAGTAGCCTAACAGGGGTGAACAATCAGCCCCAGCATTTT.